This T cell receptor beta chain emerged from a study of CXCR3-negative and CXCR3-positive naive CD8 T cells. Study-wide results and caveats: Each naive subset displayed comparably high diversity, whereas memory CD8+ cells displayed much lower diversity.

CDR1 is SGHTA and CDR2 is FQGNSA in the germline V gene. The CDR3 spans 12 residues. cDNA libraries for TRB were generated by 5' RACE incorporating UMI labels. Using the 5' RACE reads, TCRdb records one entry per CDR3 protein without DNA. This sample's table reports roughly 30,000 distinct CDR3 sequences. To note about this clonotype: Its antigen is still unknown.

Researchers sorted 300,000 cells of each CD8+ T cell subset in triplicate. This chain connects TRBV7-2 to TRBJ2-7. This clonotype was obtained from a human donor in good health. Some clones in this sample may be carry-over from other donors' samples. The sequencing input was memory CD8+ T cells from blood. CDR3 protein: CASSLLPYEQYF.